The present entry profiles one T cell receptor beta chain with its context. These data belong to a study of cytomegalovirus exposure and HLA in healthy donors. CDR3 size: 13 residues. Germline loops: CDR1 MGHRA, CDR2 YSYEKL. V gave up 6 bases and J gave up 2 bases, with 8 bases separating them. PCR primers comprised 60 Vbeta and 13 Jbeta primers. Assay: immunoSEQ multiplex PCR; the TCRdb copy retains only in-frame clones and omits some. The table lists 250,000 to 350,000 clones, roughly 85% of them singletons. The chain is built from TRBV4-1 and TRBJ1-3; D unresolved. Sample: PBMCs. The source is a man in his forties in good health and CMV-seropositive. The CDR3 DNA is TGCGCCAGCAGACCAACAGCTGGAAACACCATATATTTT. Protein product: CASRPTAGNTIYF.